This entry concerns a single TCR beta chain. Its antigen is still unknown. Germline V gives CDR1 SGHDT, CDR2 YYEEEE. This CDR3 has 16 residues. The V end lost 1 base, the J end lost 4 bases, and 17 bases lay between the germline ends. The donors were in the roughly 110-subject validation cohort, distinct from the roughly 600-subject first cohort. The sample comes from a study of cytomegalovirus exposure and HLA in healthy donors. Overall study results and limits: A list of 150 to 200 TCR beta chains associated with cytomegalovirus was given. Rarity held for most TCR sequences, but there were some public TCRs that occurred in many donors.

Here immunoSEQ multiplex PCR was the method, and the copy in TCRdb shows in-frame clones only, minus some. In the table there are roughly 150,000 clones, 75% to 90% of which are singletons. This receptor was obtained from a woman aged 18-29 years in good health and CMV-seronegative. The chain has TRBV5-6 and TRBJ1-2; D might be TRBD1 (6 bases). The sequenced sample consisted of PBMCs. The CDR3 loop reads CASSLIVGGPFYGYTF. For the CDR3, the DNA is TGTGCCAGCAGCTTGATCGTCGGGGGGCCCTTCTATGGCTACACCTTC.